This T cell receptor (beta chain) comes out of a study of blood T cell repertoires in COVID-19. Study summary: For recovered donors of Cohort 3, there were two negative PCRs, clearance, or symptom resolution.

Original processing methods: From reference gene primer amplification, estimates of nucleated cell counts were derived. Sequenced by immunoSEQ multiplex PCR; TCRdb stores in-frame clones only, minus some. D and trimming come from the DNA, and the V and J calls and clone size come from that table. The sample contains under 200,000 clones, about 86% of which appear only once. Trimming removed 6 bases from V and 6 bases from J, with 20 bases in between. Germline values: CDR1 LNHDA, CDR2 SQIVND (reference sequence). The CDR3 loop spans 15 amino acids. The chain couples TRBV19 to TRBJ1-1; a possible D gene is TRBD1 (5 bases). The sequenced sample was PBMCs or T cells enriched from blood (not recorded which). This clonotype was obtained from a woman aged 40-49 years in a cohort exposed to, infected with or recovered from COVID-19 (not recorded which). CDR3 in DNA: TGTGCCAGTAGGCGTGGGGGGGATCGTGGCGCTGAAGCTTTCTTT. It is translated as CASRRGGDRGAEAFF. The full variable domain, its missing parts supplied by reference TRBV19 and TRBJ1-1, is DGGITQSPKYLFRKEGQNVTLSCEQNLNHDAMYWYRQDPGQGLRLIYYSQIVNDFQKGDIAEGYSVSREKKESFPLTVTSAQKNPTAFYLCASRRGGDRGAEAFFGQGTRLTVV.